Below, 13 T cell receptor beta chains from the same sample are listed, as sequenced in a study of blood T cell repertoires in COVID-19. Sequencing used immunoSEQ multiplex PCR; TCRdb keeps in-frame clones, though not all of them. The sample shows fewer than 120,000 clones, approximately 67% of them seen only once. Source material: peripheral blood. These receptors were taken from an older woman with acute or convalescent COVID-19.

This clone turned up a few times. The rearrangement links TRBV10-3 to TRBJ2-7; possibly TRBD1 for D (6 bases). Deletions cut 7 bases from V and 2 bases from J, with 15 bases between. Germline lookup yields CDR1 ENHRY and CDR2 SYGVKD. The CDR3 is made up of 14 amino acids. CDR3 DNA: TGTGCCATCACTCCGAACAGGGCCCCCTACGAGCAGTACTTC. Residues: CAITPNRAPYEQYF.

The chain joins TRBV11-3 to TRBJ2-1, with D perhaps TRBD2 (6 bases). Trimming pared 5 bases from V and 3 bases from J, leaving 17 bases between. The CDR3 extends over 16 amino acids. The germline gives CDR1 SGHNT, CDR2 YENEEA. The CDR3 loop is CASSLNLVGGYNEQFF. DNA of the CDR3: TGTGCCAGCAGCCTGAACCTGGTGGGGGGCTACAATGAGCAGTTCTTC.

This clone has more than one count but fewer than ten. The V and J genes are TRBV5-4 and TRBJ1-2; TRBD1 aligns across 7 bases. CDR3 length equals 12 residues. The germline V gene has CDR1 SGHNT and CDR2 YYREEE (reference sequence). Trimming at V came to 0 bases and at J to 10 bases, leaving 3 bases not matched to a gene. The CDR3 nucleotides are TGTGCCAGCAGCTTGGACAGGGGAAACTACACCTTC. This gives the protein CASSLDRGNYTF.

The table lists this clone with a few counts. This chain uses TRBV30 with TRBJ1-2; D not certain. V lost 3 bases, J lost 7 bases, and 9 bases lay in between. The germline V gene encodes CDR1 GTSNPN and CDR2 SVGIG (reference sequence). The CDR3 totals 11 residues. CDR3 DNA sequence: TGTGCCTGGAGGGACTATGTTGGCTACACCTTC. It translates to CAWRDYVGYTF.

This chain links TRBV30 with TRBJ1-1; TRBD1 is a possible D gene (5 bases). The V end was cut by 3 bases, the J end by 6 bases, with 20 bases between. The CDR3 extends over 15 amino acids. The germline gives CDR1 GTSNPN, CDR2 SVGIG (reference sequence). This CDR3 is CAWSPATRVVSEAFF. CDR3 in DNA: TGTGCCTGGAGCCCCGCTACCAGGGTGGTGTCTGAAGCTTTCTTT.

The V and J genes are TRBV28 and TRBJ2-2; a possible D gene is TRBD2 (7 bases). Trimming cost V 6 bases and J 4 bases, with 12 bases left between them. Germline loops: CDR1 MDHEN, CDR2 SYDVKM. The CDR3 is 14 amino acids. CDR3 bases: TGTGCCAGCAGCAAGGGGGGGCTCACCGGGGAGCTGTTTTTT. The encoded protein is CASSKGGLTGELFF.

In its sample, this clone was seen a few times. This chain uses TRBV7-9 with TRBJ2-5; TRBD1 agrees at 7 bases. This CDR3 is 14 amino acids long. Germline assignment: CDR1 SEHNR and CDR2 FQNEAQ (reference sequence). Unmatched junction bases numbered 2, after V lost 3 bases and J lost 1 base. The CDR3 DNA reads as TGTGCCAGCAGCTTTTGGGACAGCCAAGAGACCCAGTACTTC. Translated: CASSFWDSQETQYF.

The chain carries TRBV10-3 and TRBJ1-1, with unresolved D. Trimming removed 7 bases at V and 5 bases at J, with 14 bases between. The CDR3 is 13 residues long. Germline V gene lookup returns CDR1 ENHRY and CDR2 SYGVKD. DNA of the CDR3: TGTGCCATCACGACGGGGAGGCGGACTGAAGCTTTCTTT. It translates to CAITTGRRTEAFF.

The chain links TRBV3-1 (or the pseudogene TRBV3-2) to TRBJ1-5, with D maybe TRBD1 (5 bases). The CDR3 sequence is 13 residues long. V shed 4 bases and J shed 7 bases, with 11 bases lying between them. Germline V lookup: CDR1 LGHDT, CDR2 YNNKEL (reference sequence). For the CDR3, the DNA is TGTGCCAGCAGCCCCTCCGGGGGACAGCCCCAGCATTTT. This codes for CASSPSGGQPQHF.

The chain links TRBV19 to TRBJ1-6; D gene unclear. This CDR3 comprises 14 residues. V lost 7 bases and J lost 4, with 11 bases in between. The germline V gene encodes CDR1 LNHDA and CDR2 SQIVND (reference sequence). The CDR3 sequence is CASTTLSYNSPLHF. CDR3 sequence (DNA): TGTGCCAGTACCACTTTGTCATATAATTCACCCCTCCACTTT.

J is TRBJ2-3 and V is TRBV23-1; unclear D gene. TRBV23-1 is flagged as an ORF with uncertain function. V lost 0 bases and J lost 0, with 13 bases in between. The CDR3 totals 17 residues. The CDR3 DNA is TGCGCCAGCAGTCAATCGTTCGGTCGTCTTAGCACAGATACGCAGTATTTT. Translated: CASSQSFGRLSTDTQYF.

This clone came up a few times. This chain joins TRBV19 and TRBJ1-1; 7 bases map to TRBD1. The CDR3 is 13 amino acids. Trimming cost V 11 bases and J 3 bases; bases outside gene matches: 9. Per germline, CDR1 LNHDA and CDR2 SQIVND (reference sequence). In DNA, the CDR3 is TGTGCCGGAGAACAGGGGCAGGACACTGAAGCTTTCTTT. This translates into CAGEQGQDTEAFF.

This clone showed up just a few times. The rearrangement links TRBV6-6 to TRBJ1-5, with D possibly TRBD1 on 5 matching bases. The V gene's germline CDR1 is MNHNY and CDR2 SVGAGI (reference sequence). The CDR3 has 15 amino acids. Trimming removed 2 bases at V and 2 bases at J, with 10 bases between. Here the CDR3 DNA reads TGTGCCAGCAGTTACCAGGGTATGGGCAATCAGCCCCAGCATTTT. Its protein product is CASSYQGMGNQPQHF.